Shown below are 12 T cell receptor beta chains from a single sample sequenced in a study of OX40 agonist ivuxolimab in advanced cancers. Some clones are missing from TCRdb's copy, which holds only in-frame ones; the method was immunoSEQ multiplex PCR. In the table there are some 71,000 clones, around 83% of which are singletons. The specimen was CD4+ or CD8+ T cells sorted from blood, collected in a trial of the OX40 agonist ivuxolimab. The receptor set was obtained from an adult with an advanced solid tumor such as melanoma, head and neck, liver or kidney cancer.

The V gene is TRBV7-2, the J gene TRBJ2-5; 7 bases agree with TRBD1. The CDR3 loop spans 14 amino acids. Germline trimming cut 5 bases from V and 1 base from J; bases unmatched to any gene: 4. From germline, CDR1 is SGHTA and CDR2 FQGNSA. CDR3 bases: TGTGCCAGCAGCGGAGGACAGGCCCAAGAGACCCAGTACTTC. Its translation is CASSGGQAQETQYF.

The chain links TRBV11-3 to TRBJ2-3; the D call may be TRBD1 or TRBD2 (5 bases each). Between the trimmed V and J ends, which lost 1 base and 1 base, there was a span of 12 bases. Germline CDR1 SGHNT, CDR2 YENEEA. The CDR3 is 16 amino acids. For the CDR3, the DNA is TGTGCCAGCAGCTTAGCTTGGGACGGGGGCACAGATACGCAGTATTTT. This sequence encodes CASSLAWDGGTDTQYF.

The chain recombines TRBV11-2 with TRBJ2-3; a possible D gene is TRBD2 (6 bases). Trimming removed 5 bases from V and 0 bases from J, with 9 bases in between. Per the germline V gene, CDR1 is SGHAT and CDR2 is FQNNGV. The CDR3 runs to 14 residues. The CDR3 coding sequence is TGTGCCAGCAGCCTGACTAGGAGCACAGATACGCAGTATTTT. Amino acid sequence: CASSLTRSTDTQYF.

The J gene is TRBJ1-1, the V gene TRBV27; D may be TRBD1 (6 bases). CDR1 and CDR2 (germline): MNHEY, SMNVEV (reference sequence). The CDR3 is made up of 17 amino acids. V shed 6 bases and J shed 1 base, with 21 bases lying between them. CDR3 region: CASSPLGGQRTNTEAFF. The CDR3 DNA reads as TGTGCCAGCAGCCCCCTCGGCGGACAGAGGACGAACACTGAAGCTTTCTTT.

This chain connects TRBV28 to TRBJ2-7; D uncertain. The V gene's germline CDR1 is MDHEN and CDR2 SYDVKM. Trimming left V 5 bases short and J 3 bases short, with 11 bases between. This CDR3 comprises 13 residues. The CDR3 protein is CASSPPFLYEQYF. The CDR3 coding sequence is TGTGCCAGCAGTCCCCCTTTTCTCTACGAGCAGTACTTC.

This clone was observed once. V gene TRBV19 combines with J gene TRBJ2-5; 10 bases are shared with TRBD1. The CDR3 runs 15 residues. V trimming: 5 bases; J trimming: 4 bases; junction bases outside the gene matches: 7. Germline CDR1 and CDR2: LNHDA and SQIVND (reference sequence). The CDR3 protein is CASSAPGQGLETQYF. The DNA for the CDR3 is TGTGCCAGTAGTGCACCGGGACAGGGGTTAGAGACCCAGTACTTC.

This clone has just a few counts. This chain joins TRBV11-2 and TRBJ1-1; the D gene is possibly TRBD1 (5 bases). The CDR3 contains 16 residues. Deletions cut 0 bases from V and 4 bases from J, with 15 bases between. Germline V gives CDR1 SGHAT, CDR2 FQNNGV. The CDR3 nucleotides read TGTGCCAGCAGCTTAGAATTCGGGACCACGCGCACTGAAGCTTTCTTT. Translating it yields CASSLEFGTTRTEAFF.

The chain joins TRBV7-9 to TRBJ1-2; 10 positions match TRBD1. CDR1 is SEHNR, CDR2 FQNEAQ, per germline (reference sequence). The CDR3 is made up of 15 amino acids. Trimming cost V 3 bases and J 2 bases; bases outside gene matches: 3. As DNA, the CDR3 is TGTGCCAGCAGCTTGACAGGGGGCGCAAACTATGGCTACACCTTC. Its translation is CASSLTGGANYGYTF.

The gene calls are TRBV7-8 and TRBJ2-5; D unresolved. The V gene's germline CDR1 is SGHVS and CDR2 FQNEAQ. V lost 7 bases and J 5 bases, leaving 11 bases between the germline ends. The CDR3 spans 12 residues. DNA of the CDR3: TGTGCCAGCACACGGGTAGGGGAGACCCAGTACTTC. Protein: CASTRVGETQYF.

This chain joins TRBV6-1 and TRBJ1-2; D is ambiguous. In germline, CDR1 is MNHNS, CDR2 SASEGT. Deletions cut 3 bases from V and 4 bases from J, with 18 bases between. The CDR3 is made up of 16 amino acids. The CDR3 region is CASSERNPGRPYGYTF. As DNA, the CDR3 is TGTGCCAGCAGTGAGCGAAACCCAGGAAGACCCTATGGCTACACCTTC.

The rearrangement uses TRBV5-1 and TRBJ2-7; the D is unclear. The germline V gene encodes CDR1 SGHRS and CDR2 YFSETQ. V lost 4 bases to trimming and J lost 3 bases, with 11 bases between them. The CDR3 totals 13 residues. The chain's CDR3 is CASSPRADYEQYF. The CDR3 DNA reads as TGCGCCAGCAGCCCTCGGGCTGACTACGAGCAGTACTTC.

The chain joins TRBV6-1 to TRBJ1-1, with TRBD1 identical over 8 bases. CDR3 length equals 13 residues. Germline CDR1 reads MNHNS; CDR2 reads SASEGT. The J segment lost 2 bases and the V segment lost 8 bases, leaving 4 bases of the junction unmatched. The CDR3 DNA is TGTGCCAGCTGGGACAGGAGAAACACTGAAGCTTTCTTT. Its protein is CASWDRRNTEAFF.